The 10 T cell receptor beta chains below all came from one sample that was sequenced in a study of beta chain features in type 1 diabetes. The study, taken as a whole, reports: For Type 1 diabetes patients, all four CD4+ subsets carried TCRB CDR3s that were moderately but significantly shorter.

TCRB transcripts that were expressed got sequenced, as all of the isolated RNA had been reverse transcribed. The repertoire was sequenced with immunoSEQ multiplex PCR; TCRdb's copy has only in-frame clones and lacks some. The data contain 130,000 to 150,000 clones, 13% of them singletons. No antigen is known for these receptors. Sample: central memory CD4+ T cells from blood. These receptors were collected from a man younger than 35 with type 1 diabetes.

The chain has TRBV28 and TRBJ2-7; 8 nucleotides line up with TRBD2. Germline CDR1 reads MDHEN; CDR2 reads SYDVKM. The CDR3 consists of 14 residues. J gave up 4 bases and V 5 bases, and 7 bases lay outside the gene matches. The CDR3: CASSVAGLVYEQYF. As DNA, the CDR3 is TGTGCCAGCAGTGTAGCGGGGCTAGTGTACGAGCAGTACTTC.

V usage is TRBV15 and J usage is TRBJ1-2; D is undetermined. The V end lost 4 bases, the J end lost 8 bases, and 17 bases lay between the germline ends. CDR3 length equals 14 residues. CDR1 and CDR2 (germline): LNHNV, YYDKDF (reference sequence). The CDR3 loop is CATSTPGFSGGYTF. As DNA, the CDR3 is TGTGCCACCAGCACCCCGGGGTTTTCGGGCGGCTACACCTTC.

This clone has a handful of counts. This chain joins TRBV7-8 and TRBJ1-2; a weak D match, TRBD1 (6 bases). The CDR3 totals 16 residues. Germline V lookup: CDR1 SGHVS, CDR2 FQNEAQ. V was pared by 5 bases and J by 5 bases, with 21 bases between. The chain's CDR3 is CASSQNPQTGGYGYTF. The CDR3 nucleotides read TGTGCCAGCAGCCAAAATCCCCAGACAGGAGGGTATGGCTACACCTTC.

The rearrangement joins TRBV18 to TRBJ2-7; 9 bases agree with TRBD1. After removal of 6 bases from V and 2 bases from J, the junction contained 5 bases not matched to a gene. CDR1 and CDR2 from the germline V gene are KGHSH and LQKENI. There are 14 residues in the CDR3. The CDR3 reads CASSFRDRAYEQYF. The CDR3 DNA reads TGTGCCAGCTCCTTTCGGGACAGGGCCTACGAGCAGTACTTC.

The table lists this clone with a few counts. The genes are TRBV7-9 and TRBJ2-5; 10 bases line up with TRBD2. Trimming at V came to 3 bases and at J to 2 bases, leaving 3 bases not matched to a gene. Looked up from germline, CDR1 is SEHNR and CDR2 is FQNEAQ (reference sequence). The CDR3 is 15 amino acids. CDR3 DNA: TGTGCCAGCAGCTTTAGTAGCGGGGGGCAAGAGACCCAGTACTTC. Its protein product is CASSFSSGGQETQYF.

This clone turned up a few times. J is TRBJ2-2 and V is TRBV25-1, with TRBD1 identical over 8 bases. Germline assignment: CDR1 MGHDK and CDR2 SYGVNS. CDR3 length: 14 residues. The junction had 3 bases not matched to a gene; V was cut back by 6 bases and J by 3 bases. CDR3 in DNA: TGTGCCAGCAGGGACAGGGCCTACACCGGGGAGCTGTTTTTT. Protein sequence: CASRDRAYTGELFF.

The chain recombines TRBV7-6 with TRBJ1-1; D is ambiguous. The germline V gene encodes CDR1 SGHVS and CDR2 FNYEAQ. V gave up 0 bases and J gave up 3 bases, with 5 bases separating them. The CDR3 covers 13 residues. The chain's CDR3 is CASSLAGYTEAFF. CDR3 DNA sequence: TGTGCCAGCAGCTTAGCGGGGTACACTGAAGCTTTCTTT.

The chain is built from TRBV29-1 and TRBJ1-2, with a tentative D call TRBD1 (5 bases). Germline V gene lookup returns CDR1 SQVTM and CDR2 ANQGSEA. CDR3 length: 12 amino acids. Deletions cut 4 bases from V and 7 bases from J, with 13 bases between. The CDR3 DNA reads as TGCAGCGTTGGGGAGGGGTTGACTGGCTACACCTTC. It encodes CSVGEGLTGYTF.

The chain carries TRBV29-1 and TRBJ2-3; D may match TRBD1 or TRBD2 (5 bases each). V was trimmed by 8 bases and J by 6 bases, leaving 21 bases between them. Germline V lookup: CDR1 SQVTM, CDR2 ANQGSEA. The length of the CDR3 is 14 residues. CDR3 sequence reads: CSLRGASSGDTQYF. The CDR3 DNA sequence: TGCAGCCTTCGAGGGGCTAGCTCGGGGGATACGCAGTATTTT.

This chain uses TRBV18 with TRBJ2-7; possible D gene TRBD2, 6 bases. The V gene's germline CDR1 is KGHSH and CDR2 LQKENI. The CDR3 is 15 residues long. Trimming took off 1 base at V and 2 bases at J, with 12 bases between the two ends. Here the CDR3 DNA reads TGTGCCAGCTCACCACAGGGAGGCAAGACCTACGAGCAGTACTTC. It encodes CASSPQGGKTYEQYF.